The T cell receptor (beta chain) described here comes from a study of monozygotic twins with inflammatory bowel disease (dated by TCRdb to between 2018 and 2021). In terms of the full investigation: The full study comprised some 30 monozygotic twin pairs: nine German pairs (four IBD-concordant, five IBD-discordant) and 19 IBD-discordant Danish pairs. Within discordant pairs, disease-associated traits were sought mainly by comparing IBD patients with their genetically identical healthy co-twins. Each individual had, on average, about 151 000 unique TCRalpha sequences and 181 000 unique TCRbeta sequences available for analysis.

An approximately 2.5 ml peripheral blood sample was drawn into PAXgene tubes per donor and stored at -80°C. Total RNA was isolated from whole blood with the PAXgene blood miRNA kit on an automated QIAcube, without T cell sorting. Peripheral blood from monozygotic twin pairs, either concordant or discordant for inflammatory bowel disease, underwent deep TCRalpha and TCRbeta repertoire profiling that used unique molecular barcoding. For every twin pair, smoking habits were documented, and each individual was categorised as a current, former or never smoker. The receptor library was made with 5' RACE. For each TCR library, approximately 4,000 ng of total RNA was used. For each sample, cDNA synthesis was carried out in eight separate reactions using SMARTScribe reverse transcriptase. Unique molecular identifiers containing a 6-nucleotide sample barcode were introduced through template switching during cDNA synthesis. Two nested PCRs of about 15 and 9 cycles amplified the TCRalpha and TCRbeta cDNA, and bead purification followed each PCR. Before amplification, the cDNA was treated with uracil DNA-glycosylase and purified using the QIAquick PCR purification kit. The second PCR added Illumina TruSeq-compatible adapters along with sample-specific barcodes. Library quality and concentration were assessed using TapeStation and Qubit, and about 5 ng of each library was pooled. The pooled libraries were sequenced with 2 x 100 bp reads and custom sequencing primers on an Illumina HiSeq2500 single-index Rapid Run. As for the authors' bioinformatics: MiGEC version 1.2.6 was used for UMI-based consensus assembly, which corrected PCR and sequencing errors. MiXCR version 2.1.1 handled V(D)J alignment, clonotype assembly and CDR3 extraction. To normalise gene usage, clonotype sharing and MAIT/NKT TCR abundance, the analysis used the top 1000, 10 000 and 20 000 clonotypes per sample. After downsampling to 27 000 UMIs, diversity was calculated as the inverse Simpson index using the vegan R package. Paired Mann-Whitney U tests were applied to discordant twin pairs, and Benjamini-Hochberg correction was used for multiple testing. TCRdb reprocessed the reads and lists each CDR3 protein sequence as a single entry, with no DNA. None of the V and J calls come from the authors' own analysis; TCRdb made them. The table held for this sample gives about 380,000 distinct CDR3 sequences. Approximately 2.8% of the sample rests with the top ten.

Including cysteine and phenylalanine, the CDR3 has 16 amino acids. The DNA is not on file. Broader findings and caveats from the paper: No single strong signal or clonotype linked to IBD turned up in the results, so the idea that one exists was not supported. Measured by the inverse Simpson index, TCRbeta repertoire diversity was lower in IBD patients than in their healthy co-twins. Compared with healthy twins, IBD patients shared fewer clonotypes with other individuals, and the difference was most pronounced in patients with signs of disease activity. Distinction between different T cell subtypes could not be achieved in the analysis. No difference in repertoire similarity was observed between concordant and discordant twins, possibly owing to limited statistical power. Because patients received different immunosuppressive treatments, the repertoires may have picked up extra background noise and variability between individuals.

In regard to this clonotype: The target of this receptor is not known.

The chain joins TRBV12-3 or TRBV12-4 to TRBJ2-7; absent DNA, TCRdb's TRBD2 call cannot be checked. Sequenced: blood. This receptor was identified in a human donor with ulcerative colitis or Crohn's disease, or a healthy co-twin of an affected twin (not recorded which). The CDR3 sequence is CASSLGTSGGPYGQYF.